This TCR beta chain was found in a study of T cell responses to AZD1222 COVID-19 vaccine. Findings of the study overall: Within unmutated variant regions lay the reported targets of nearly half of spike-specific TCRs. Spike as a whole was targeted by vaccine-associated CD4 TCRs, dominant at 160-218 and 743-854. Two AZD1222 doses significantly raised spike-specific TCR breadth and depth over controls.

Clones were sequenced by immunoSEQ multiplex PCR, and TCRdb holds only the in-frame ones, with some missing. The sample yields over 85,000 clones, 81% seen once. The V gene lost 1 base and the J gene lost 7 bases, with 10 bases spanning the gap. The CDR3 runs to 13 residues. On this clone itself: Its target is not known.

The chain has TRBV12-3 or TRBV12-4 and TRBJ1-2, with D possibly matching TRBD1 (5 bases). The TCR was taken from an adult in good health. The source was peripheral blood, collected on day 0 of AZD1222 vaccination. CDR3 nucleotides: TGTGCCAGCAGTTTAGGGGGGGGTCTTGGCTACACCTTC. Its translation: CASSLGGGLGYTF.